Many counts were recorded for the clone carrying this TCR beta chain. Its specificity is not known. The sequenced fragment ends 3 residues before the CDR3 boundary, so the rest is inferred from the germline J gene. Generated by immunoSEQ multiplex PCR, the TCRdb table keeps only in-frame clones and is missing some. The repertoire yields 35,000 to 50,000 clones, none seen only once; the top ten contain about 0.7%. This sample was included in a study of T cell clonality in common variable immunodeficiency. Heparinized whole blood, 5 to 8 ml, came from each donor. V gave up 4 bases and J gave up 4 bases; unmatched junction bases: 4. CDR1 and CDR2 from the germline V gene are SGDLS and YYNGEE. This CDR3 has 13 amino acids. Study-level results: Fewer TCRbeta clones were shared among CVID subjects than controls.

The V gene is TRBV9, the J gene TRBJ1-1; 7 bases align to TRBD1. Sequences were obtained from peripheral blood mononuclear cells. This TCR was recovered from a person between 18 and 75 years old in good health. The DNA read from the CDR3 is TGTGCCAGCAGCCGACAGGGTGGCACTGAA. This encodes CASSRQGGTE. In full, the CDR3 reads CASSRQGGTEAFF.